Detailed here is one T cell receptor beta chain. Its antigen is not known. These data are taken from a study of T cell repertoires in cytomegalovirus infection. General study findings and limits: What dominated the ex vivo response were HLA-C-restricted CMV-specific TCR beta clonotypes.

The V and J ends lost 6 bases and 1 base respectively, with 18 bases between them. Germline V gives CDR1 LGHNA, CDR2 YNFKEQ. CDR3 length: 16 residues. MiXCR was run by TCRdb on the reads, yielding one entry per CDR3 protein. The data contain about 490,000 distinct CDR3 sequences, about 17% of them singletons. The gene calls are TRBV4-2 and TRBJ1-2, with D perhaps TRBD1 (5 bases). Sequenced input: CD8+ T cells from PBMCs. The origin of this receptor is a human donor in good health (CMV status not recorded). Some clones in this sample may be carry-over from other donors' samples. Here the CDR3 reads CASRLLPGLLNYGYTF. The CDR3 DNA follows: TGTGCCAGCAGACTGCTCCCAGGGCTCCTTAACTATGGCTACACCTTC.